These T cell receptor beta chains were read from a single sample in a study of shared clonotypes between healthy human individuals. Measured with immunoSEQ multiplex PCR; TCRdb has only the in-frame clones, and not every one. The sample carries approximately 340,000 clones, roughly 70% recorded once. The sample was memory CD4+ T cells sorted from blood. Every receptor here comes from a man between 25 and 39 years old in good health. CDR3s include the opening cysteine and the closing phenylalanine or tryptophan. A D gene is named only where the DNA matches it firmly. Not all rows give a size; the values are once, few, many and, for expanded clones, a class.

d_gene: TRBD2
v_gene: TRBV5-4
abundance: NA
j_gene: TRBJ2-7
CDR3aa: CASSFSSGLYEQYF
CDR3nt: TGTGCCAGCAGCTTTTCTAGCGGGTTGTACGAGCAGTACTTC

d_gene: NA
v_gene: TRBV28
abundance: NA
j_gene: TRBJ1-5
CDR3aa: CASSFGADDQPQHF
CDR3nt: TGTGCCAGCAGTTTTGGGGCCGATGATCAGCCCCAGCATTTT

d_gene: NA
v_gene: TRBV5-4
abundance: NA
j_gene: TRBJ2-1
CDR3aa: CASSSASEYNEQFF
CDR3nt: TGTGCCAGCAGCTCAGCTAGCGAGTACAATGAGCAGTTCTTC

d_gene: TRBD2
v_gene: TRBV16
abundance: NA
j_gene: TRBJ2-1
CDR3aa: CASSQSVVGTSGYNEQFF
CDR3nt: TGTGCCAGCAGCCAATCGGTTGTCGGGACTAGCGGGTACAATGAGCAGTTCTTC

d_gene: TRBD2
v_gene: TRBV7-8
abundance: NA
j_gene: TRBJ2-1
CDR3aa: CASSLGGSGRQNEQFF
CDR3nt: TGTGCCAGCAGCTTAGGCGGTAGCGGGAGACAGAATGAGCAGTTCTTC

d_gene: NA
v_gene: TRBV5-1
abundance: NA
j_gene: TRBJ2-3
CDR3aa: CASSLDADTQYF
CDR3nt: TGCGCCAGCAGCTTGGATGCGGATACGCAGTATTTT

d_gene: TRBD1
v_gene: TRBV10-1
abundance: NA
j_gene: TRBJ2-7
CDR3aa: CASSPGTGATYEQYF
CDR3nt: TGCGCCAGCAGCCCCGGGACAGGGGCAACCTACGAGCAGTACTTC

d_gene: NA
v_gene: TRBV6-1
abundance: once
j_gene: TRBJ2-7
CDR3aa: CASTGLSYEQYF
CDR3nt: TGTGCCAGCACGGGGCTCTCCTACGAGCAGTACTTC

d_gene: NA
v_gene: TRBV5-4
abundance: NA
j_gene: TRBJ1-1
CDR3aa: CASSLRQPNTEAFF
CDR3nt: TGTGCCAGCAGCTTGCGCCAGCCGAACACTGAAGCTTTCTTT

d_gene: NA
v_gene: TRBV5-8
abundance: NA
j_gene: TRBJ2-3
CDR3aa: CASSLAGATSTDTQYF
CDR3nt: TGTGCCAGCAGCTTGGCCGGGGCGACTAGCACAGATACGCAGTATTTT

d_gene: NA
v_gene: TRBV25-1
abundance: once
j_gene: TRBJ2-7
CDR3aa: CASSEWRTVGPYEQYF
CDR3nt: TGTGCCAGCAGTGAATGGAGGACAGTCGGACCTTACGAGCAGTACTTC

d_gene: TRBD1
v_gene: TRBV7-9
abundance: once
j_gene: TRBJ1-5
CDR3aa: CASSLEGTGVANQPQHF
CDR3nt: TGTGCCAGCAGCTTAGAGGGGACAGGGGTAGCCAATCAGCCCCAGCATTTT

d_gene: TRBD1
v_gene: TRBV28
abundance: once
j_gene: TRBJ2-7
CDR3aa: CASSLFAGQGAYEQYF
CDR3nt: TGTGCCAGCAGTTTATTCGCGGGACAGGGAGCCTACGAGCAGTACTTC

d_gene: NA
v_gene: TRBV9
abundance: NA
j_gene: TRBJ1-2
CDR3aa: CASSVTVGTGGEGYTF
CDR3nt: TGTGCCAGCAGCGTCACAGTTGGGACGGGAGGTGAGGGCTACACCTTC

d_gene: NA
v_gene: TRBV11-2
abundance: NA
j_gene: TRBJ1-1
CDR3aa: CASSLDPTKGFGAFF
CDR3nt: TGTGCCAGCAGCTTAGATCCAACTAAAGGGTTCGGAGCTTTCTTT

d_gene: TRBD1
v_gene: TRBV5-4
abundance: few
j_gene: TRBJ2-2
CDR3aa: CASSRTGGVAGELFF
CDR3nt: TGTGCCAGCAGCCGGACAGGGGGGGTAGCCGGGGAGCTGTTTTTT

d_gene: TRBD1
v_gene: TRBV7-8
abundance: NA
j_gene: TRBJ2-7
CDR3aa: CASSLGGTGYEQYF
CDR3nt: TGTGCCAGCAGCTTAGGGGGGACAGGTTATGAGCAGTACTTC

d_gene: NA
v_gene: TRBV7-2
abundance: NA
j_gene: TRBJ2-3
CDR3aa: CASSLNRGTDTQYF
CDR3nt: TGTGCCAGCAGCTTAAATCGGGGCACAGATACGCAGTATTTT

d_gene: NA
v_gene: TRBV6-1
abundance: NA
j_gene: TRBJ2-7
CDR3aa: CASRANRDYEQYF
CDR3nt: TGTGCCAGCAGGGCGAACAGGGACTACGAGCAGTACTTC

d_gene: NA
v_gene: TRBV10-3
abundance: NA
j_gene: TRBJ1-2
CDR3aa: CATQRGGFDYGYTF
CDR3nt: TGTGCCACCCAGCGAGGGGGGTTTGACTATGGCTACACCTTC

d_gene: NA
v_gene: TRBV30
abundance: NA
j_gene: TRBJ1-4
CDR3aa: CAWSVAEKLFF
CDR3nt: TGTGCCTGGAGTGTCGCGGAAAAACTGTTTTTT

d_gene: TRBD1
v_gene: TRBV2
abundance: NA
j_gene: TRBJ2-1
CDR3aa: CASSPMDRGYNEQFF
CDR3nt: TGTGCCAGCAGTCCGATGGACAGGGGCTACAATGAGCAGTTCTTC

d_gene: NA
v_gene: TRBV5-4
abundance: NA
j_gene: TRBJ2-1
CDR3aa: CASSLGTKQFF
CDR3nt: TGTGCCAGCAGCTTGGGCACCAAGCAGTTCTTC

d_gene: NA
v_gene: TRBV7-9
abundance: NA
j_gene: TRBJ2-2
CDR3aa: CASSAASLDTGELFF
CDR3nt: TGTGCCAGCAGCGCCGCTAGCTTAGACACCGGGGAGCTGTTTTTT

d_gene: NA
v_gene: TRBV6-5
abundance: NA
j_gene: TRBJ2-7
CDR3aa: CASSSNRDYEQYF
CDR3nt: TGTGCCAGCAGTTCCAACAGGGACTACGAGCAGTACTTC

d_gene: TRBD1
v_gene: TRBV7-3
abundance: NA
j_gene: TRBJ2-2
CDR3aa: CASSPTGDTGELFF
CDR3nt: TGTGCCAGCAGCCCGACAGGGGACACCGGGGAGCTGTTTTTT

d_gene: NA
v_gene: TRBV5-6
abundance: NA
j_gene: TRBJ2-3
CDR3aa: CASSALWGGITDTQYF
CDR3nt: TGTGCCAGCAGTGCCCTATGGGGGGGCATCACAGATACGCAGTATTTT

d_gene: TRBD2
v_gene: TRBV11-2
abundance: NA
j_gene: TRBJ2-7
CDR3aa: CASSLTSGSPYEQYF
CDR3nt: TGTGCCAGCAGCCTGACTAGCGGGAGCCCCTACGAGCAGTACTTC

d_gene: NA
v_gene: TRBV10-3
abundance: NA
j_gene: TRBJ2-1
CDR3aa: CATRGQDSYNEQFF
CDR3nt: TGTGCCACCCGAGGTCAAGATTCCTACAATGAGCAGTTCTTC

d_gene: NA
v_gene: TRBV2
abundance: NA
j_gene: TRBJ2-7
CDR3aa: CASSEIIKGEQYF
CDR3nt: TGTGCCAGCAGTGAGATTATTAAGGGCGAGCAGTACTTC

d_gene: TRBD2
v_gene: TRBV2
abundance: once
j_gene: TRBJ2-3
CDR3aa: CASSTSGRAGTDTQYF
CDR3nt: TGTGCCAGCAGTACTAGCGGGAGGGCAGGCACAGATACGCAGTATTTT

d_gene: NA
v_gene: TRBV11-2
abundance: NA
j_gene: TRBJ2-7
CDR3aa: CASAALLYEQYF
CDR3nt: TGTGCCAGCGCGGCACTCCTCTACGAGCAGTACTTC

d_gene: NA
v_gene: TRBV10-3
abundance: NA
j_gene: TRBJ1-2
CDR3aa: CAISDPTEDRGYGYTF
CDR3nt: TGTGCCATCAGTGACCCTACGGAGGACCGAGGCTATGGCTACACCTTC

d_gene: NA
v_gene: TRBV7-2
abundance: NA
j_gene: TRBJ2-1
CDR3aa: CASSQTDQSEQFF
CDR3nt: TGTGCCAGCAGTCAGACTGACCAATCTGAGCAGTTCTTC

d_gene: NA
v_gene: TRBV2
abundance: few
j_gene: TRBJ1-5
CDR3aa: CASMRGHVYSNQPQHF
CDR3nt: TGTGCCAGCATGAGGGGACACGTCTATAGCAATCAGCCCCAGCATTTT

d_gene: TRBD2
v_gene: TRBV7-7
abundance: NA
j_gene: TRBJ2-1
CDR3aa: CASSTLAGGPVNEQFF
CDR3nt: TGTGCTAGCAGCACGCTAGCGGGAGGGCCTGTTAATGAGCAGTTCTTC

d_gene: NA
v_gene: TRBV7-2
abundance: NA
j_gene: TRBJ1-2
CDR3aa: CASSLVASLGGYTF
CDR3nt: TGTGCCAGCAGCTTAGTTGCCTCCTTAGGGGGCTACACCTTC

d_gene: NA
v_gene: TRBV5-6
abundance: NA
j_gene: TRBJ1-1
CDR3aa: CASSLGKVILMNTEAFF
CDR3nt: TGTGCCAGCAGCTTGGGTAAGGTGATTTTGATGAACACTGAAGCTTTCTTT

d_gene: NA
v_gene: TRBV21-1
abundance: NA
j_gene: TRBJ2-2
CDR3aa: CASSKVPAGLFF
CDR3nt: TGTGCCAGCAGCAAAGTCCCAGCGGGGCTGTTTTTT

d_gene: NA
v_gene: TRBV2
abundance: NA
j_gene: TRBJ2-5
CDR3aa: CASSIKSNQETQYF
CDR3nt: TGTGCCAGCAGTATCAAGAGTAACCAAGAGACCCAGTACTTC

d_gene: NA
v_gene: TRBV7-2
abundance: NA
j_gene: TRBJ2-7
CDR3aa: CASGPLRGAEFEQYF
CDR3nt: TGTGCCAGCGGCCCCCTCCGGGGAGCCGAGTTCGAGCAGTACTTC

d_gene: TRBD1
v_gene: TRBV18
abundance: many
j_gene: TRBJ2-1
CDR3aa: CASSPGTGMYNEQFF
CDR3nt: TGTGCCAGCTCACCCGGGACAGGGATGTACAATGAGCAGTTCTTC

d_gene: NA
v_gene: TRBV14
abundance: NA
j_gene: TRBJ2-3
CDR3aa: CASSPLRDTQYF
CDR3nt: TGTGCCAGCAGCCCCTTACGAGATACGCAGTATTTT